The clone carrying this T cell receptor beta chain was counted a single time. Germline V gives CDR1 LGHDT, CDR2 YNNKEL (reference sequence). Trimming removed 0 bases at V and 11 bases at J, with 13 bases between. The CDR3 length is 13 residues. The table came from immunoSEQ multiplex PCR; TCRdb's copy has only in-frame clones and leaves some out. The sample lists approximately 75,000 clones, around 90% occurring once. This entry is derived from a study of blood T cell repertoires in COVID-19. About the study: Samples came from the United States, Italy and Spain, spanning acute and convalescent COVID-19.

This receptor was obtained from a man aged 50 to 59 with acute or convalescent COVID-19. Source material: peripheral blood. This chain connects TRBV3-1 (or the pseudogene TRBV3-2) to TRBJ1-1, with D uncertain. As DNA, the CDR3 is TGTGCCAGCAGCCAAGATGGTCGGGGAGGGGCTTTCTTT. It is translated as CASSQDGRGGAFF.